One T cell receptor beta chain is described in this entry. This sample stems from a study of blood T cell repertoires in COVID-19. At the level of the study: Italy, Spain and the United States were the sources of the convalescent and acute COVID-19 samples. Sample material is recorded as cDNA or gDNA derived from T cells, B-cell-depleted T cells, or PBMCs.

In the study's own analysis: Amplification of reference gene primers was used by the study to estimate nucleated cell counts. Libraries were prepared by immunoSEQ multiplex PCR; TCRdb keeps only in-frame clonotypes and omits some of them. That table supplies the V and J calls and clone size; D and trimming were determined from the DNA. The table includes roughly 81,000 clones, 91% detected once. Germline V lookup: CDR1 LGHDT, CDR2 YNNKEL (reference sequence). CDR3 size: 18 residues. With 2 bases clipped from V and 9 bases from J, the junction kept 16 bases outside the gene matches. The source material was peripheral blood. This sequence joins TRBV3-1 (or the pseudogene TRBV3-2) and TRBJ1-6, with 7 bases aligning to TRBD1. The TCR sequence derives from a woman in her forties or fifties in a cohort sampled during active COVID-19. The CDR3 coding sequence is TGTGCCAGCAGCCAAACCTCCTGGACGCACCAGGGGGGTTCACCCCTCCACTTT. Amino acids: CASSQTSWTHQGGSPLHF.